This T cell receptor (beta chain) was profiled in a study of CD8+ T cells in alopecia areata. Per the germline V gene, CDR1 is MNHEY and CDR2 is SVGAGI. Deletions cut 6 bases from V and 2 bases from J, with 13 bases between. The CDR3 is made up of 14 amino acids. The treatment is: oral pan-JAK inhibitor, 5-10 mg twice daily. Regarding the study as a whole: Lesional scalp, especially alopecia totalis/universalis, showed higher clonality than normal scalp.

This clone was seen only a few times. Its specificity is not known. RNA was isolated and reverse transcribed to cDNA, the sequencing template. TCRdb keeps only in-frame clones here, not all; method: immunoSEQ multiplex PCR. The profile shows 90,000 to 100,000 clones, more than 55% of them singletons. The chain links TRBV6-5 to TRBJ1-2; a possible D gene is TRBD1 (5 bases). The TCR was taken from a human donor with alopecia areata. The specimen comprised CD8+ T cells sorted from blood, sampled at week 4, from a patient treated with tofacitinib. CDR3 region: CASRERDVNYGYTF. The CDR3 nucleotides are TGTGCCAGCAGGGAGCGGGACGTGAACTATGGCTACACCTTC.